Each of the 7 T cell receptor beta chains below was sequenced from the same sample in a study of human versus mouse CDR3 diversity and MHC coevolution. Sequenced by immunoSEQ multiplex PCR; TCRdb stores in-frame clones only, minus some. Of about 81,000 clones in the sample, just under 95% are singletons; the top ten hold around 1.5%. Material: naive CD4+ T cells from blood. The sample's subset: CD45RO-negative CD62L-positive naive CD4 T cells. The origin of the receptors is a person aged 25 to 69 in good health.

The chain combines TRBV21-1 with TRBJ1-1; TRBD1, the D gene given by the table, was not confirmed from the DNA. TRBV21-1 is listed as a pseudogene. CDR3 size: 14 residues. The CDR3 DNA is TGTGCCAGCAGCAAATGCAGGGGGCGAACTGAAGCTTTCTTT. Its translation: CASSKCRGRTEAFF.

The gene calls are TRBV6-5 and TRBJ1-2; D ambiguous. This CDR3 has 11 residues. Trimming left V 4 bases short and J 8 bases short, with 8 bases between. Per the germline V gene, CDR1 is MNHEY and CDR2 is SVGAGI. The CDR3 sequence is CASSSTSGYTF. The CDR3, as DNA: TGTGCCAGCAGTTCCACATCCGGCTACACCTTC.

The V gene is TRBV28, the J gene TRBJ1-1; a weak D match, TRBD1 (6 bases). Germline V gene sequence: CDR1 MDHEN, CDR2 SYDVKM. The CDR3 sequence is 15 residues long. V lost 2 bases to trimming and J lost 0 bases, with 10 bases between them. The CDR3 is CASSLLQGLNTEAFF. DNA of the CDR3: TGTGCCAGCAGTTTACTCCAGGGGCTGAACACTGAAGCTTTCTTT.

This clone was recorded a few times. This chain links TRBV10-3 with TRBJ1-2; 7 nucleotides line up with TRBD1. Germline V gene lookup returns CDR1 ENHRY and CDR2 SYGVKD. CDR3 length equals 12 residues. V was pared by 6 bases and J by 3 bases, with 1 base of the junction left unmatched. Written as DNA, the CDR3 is TGTGCCATCAGGGGGACAGACTATGGCTACACCTTC. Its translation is CAIRGTDYGYTF.

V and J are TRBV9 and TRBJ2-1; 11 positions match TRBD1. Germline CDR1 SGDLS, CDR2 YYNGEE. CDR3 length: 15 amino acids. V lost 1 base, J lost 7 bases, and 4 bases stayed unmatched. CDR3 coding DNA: TGTGCCAGCAGCGTAATAGGACAGGGGGCGAATGAGCAGTTCTTC. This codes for CASSVIGQGANEQFF. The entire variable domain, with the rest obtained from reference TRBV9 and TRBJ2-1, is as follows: DSGVTQTPKHLITATGQRVTLRCSPRSGDLSVYWYQQSLDQGLQFLIQYYNGEERAKGNILERFSAQQFPDLHSELNLSSLELGDSALYFCASSVIGQGANEQFFGPGTRLTVL.

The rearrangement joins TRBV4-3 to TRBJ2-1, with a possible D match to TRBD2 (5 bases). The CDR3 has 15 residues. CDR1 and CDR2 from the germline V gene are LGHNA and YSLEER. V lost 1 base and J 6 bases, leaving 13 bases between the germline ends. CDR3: CASSQGLTRTNEQFF. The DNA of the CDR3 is TGCGCCAGCAGCCAAGGGCTTACTAGGACCAATGAGCAGTTCTTC.

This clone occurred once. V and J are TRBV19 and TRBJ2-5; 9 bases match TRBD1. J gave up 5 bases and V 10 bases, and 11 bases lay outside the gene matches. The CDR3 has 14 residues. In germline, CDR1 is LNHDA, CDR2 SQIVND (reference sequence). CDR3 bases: TGTGCCACCGTCCCGGGACAGGGTTCGGAGACCCAGTACTTC. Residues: CATVPGQGSETQYF.